The 27 T cell receptor delta chains below all came from one sample that was sequenced in a study of human gamma delta and Vdelta1 T cells. TCRdb re-analyzed the PCR reads via CATT. The repertoire consists of some 13,000 delta-chain clones, with approximately 51% occurring once and the leading ten covering about 1.6%. For these TCRs, the target antigens are not known. Sequencing input: Vdelta1 gamma-delta T cells from blood grown in culture (DOT cells). The receptors were gathered from a human donor in good health.

The gene calls are TRDV1 and TRDJ1; 9 positions match TRDD3. V lost 4 bases and J lost 3; bases outside the gene matches: 30. Germline CDR1 reads TSWWSYY; CDR2 reads QGS. The CDR3 is 23 amino acids. The CDR3 DNA reads TGTGCTCTTGGGGCTAAGTCTTCCTCCTCAAACTGGGGGACCCATTCGAAAGCCGATAAACTCATCTTT. Translating gives CALGAKSSSSNWGTHSKADKLIF.

The gene calls are TRDV1 and TRDJ1; 12 nucleotides align to TRDD3. The CDR3 sequence is 17 residues long. V shed 5 bases and J 6 bases; nucleotides not matched to a gene: 13. Germline V gene sequence: CDR1 TSWWSYY, CDR2 QGS. CDR3 loop: CALGKRVLGDTKNKLIF. CDR3 bases: TGTGCTCTTGGGAAACGAGTACTGGGGGATACCAAGAATAAACTCATCTTT.

The chain carries TRDV1 and TRDJ1, with 10 bases that match TRDD3. Trimming took 0 bases from V and 0 from J; bases not matched to a gene: 16. CDR1 and CDR2 (germline): TSWWSYY, QGS. The CDR3 is 21 amino acids. The CDR3 DNA is TGTGCTCTTGGGGAACTGAGTCCTAGCACTACTGGGGGATCCCACACCGATAAACTCATCTTT. As protein: CALGELSPSTTGGSHTDKLIF.

This chain connects TRDV1 to TRDJ1; 7 bases are a match to TRDD3. Germline trimming cut 5 bases from V and 1 base from J; bases unmatched to any gene: 28. CDR3 length: 22 amino acids. Germline V gives CDR1 TSWWSYY, CDR2 QGS. Here the CDR3 DNA reads TGTGCTCTTGGGAACACTTCCCTATGGGGGACTCTGGTCGGGCACACCACCGATAAACTCATCTTT. Its translation is CALGNTSLWGTLVGHTTDKLIF.

The V call is TRDV1, the J call TRDJ1, with D tentatively TRDD3 (6 bases). Germline CDR1 is TSWWSYY and CDR2 is QGS. V gave up 4 bases and J gave up 3 bases, with 36 bases separating them. The CDR3 is made up of 22 amino acids. CDR3 in DNA: TGTGCTCTTGGGGTCCTCATTGCCCCACGTCCCTGGGGCCTTCAGCCGGCCGATAAACTCATCTTT. It translates to CALGVLIAPRPWGLQPADKLIF.

This clone was counted between two and nine times. The genes are TRDV1 and TRDJ1; maybe TRDD2 (8 bases). Trimming left V 3 bases short and J 0 bases short, with 35 bases between. This CDR3 spans 23 amino acids. Looked up from germline, CDR1 is TSWWSYY and CDR2 is QGS. CDR3 DNA: TGTGCTCTTGGGGAGCTTCCTACCGGCTGGGGGTTCGCGCGGCGGGAGTACACCGATAAACTCATCTTT. It codes for CALGELPTGWGFARREYTDKLIF.

V and J are TRDV1 and TRDJ1; TRDD2 matches 9 bases. The CDR3 runs 19 residues. V shed 4 bases and J 0 bases; nucleotides not matched to a gene: 15. Germline V gene lookup returns CDR1 TSWWSYY and CDR2 QGS. In DNA, the CDR3 is TGTGCTCTTGGGGGACCGCAACCTTCCTACGGAGATGACACCGATAAACTCATCTTT. It is translated as CALGGPQPSYGDDTDKLIF.

This clone was counted a few times. The chain uses TRDV1 and TRDJ1; the match to TRDD3 covers 13 bases. The CDR3 has 22 amino acids. The V gene end was trimmed by 1 base and the J gene end by 4 bases; junction bases not matched to a gene: 21. CDR1 and CDR2 from the germline V gene are TSWWSYY and QGS. The CDR3 nucleotides are TGTGCTCTTGGGGAACCCCCCTTCCCCCCGTTACTGGGGGATACGCGAATCGATAAACTCATCTTT. Translation gives CALGEPPFPPLLGDTRIDKLIF.

V gene TRDV1 combines with J gene TRDJ1, with 10 bases fitting TRDD3. The germline V gene has CDR1 TSWWSYY and CDR2 QGS. Trimming removed 3 bases from V and 1 base from J; junction bases left unmatched: 20. This CDR3 contains 21 residues. In DNA, the CDR3 is TGTGCTCTTGGGGACCACCGTGATAATTTACTGGGGGATCGTATCACCGATAAACTCATCTTT. Amino acid sequence: CALGDHRDNLLGDRITDKLIF.

The chain combines TRDV1 with TRDJ3, with TRDD3 matching 7 bases. Germline CDR1 and CDR2: TSWWSYY and QGS. The CDR3 length is 21 residues. Trimming at V came to 1 base and at J to 0 bases, leaving 12 bases not matched to a gene. This CDR3 is CALGEPPLRLGASWDTRQMFF. The CDR3 DNA is TGTGCTCTTGGGGAACCCCCTCTACGTCTGGGGGCCTCCTGGGACACCCGACAGATGTTTTTC.

This clone was seen a few times. This chain joins TRDV1 and TRDJ1; 11 bases match TRDD3. The V gene end was trimmed by 3 bases and the J gene end by 0 bases; junction bases not matched to a gene: 21. Germline lookup yields CDR1 TSWWSYY and CDR2 QGS. The CDR3 sequence is 22 residues long. CDR3 amino acids: CALGEYRLRGGYEGGYTDKLIF. The DNA of the CDR3 is TGTGCTCTTGGGGAGTACCGCCTACGTGGGGGATACGAGGGTGGGTACACCGATAAACTCATCTTT.

The chain is built from TRAV38-2/DV8 and TRDJ3; tentatively, D is TRDD2 or TRDD3 (7 bases each). CDR1 and CDR2 (germline): TSESDYY, QEAYKQQN. The V gene lost 7 bases and the J gene lost 3 bases, with 29 bases spanning the gap. There are 21 residues in the CDR3. CDR3 sequence: CAYFLHGFWGFYIWDTRQMFF. The CDR3 nucleotides are TGTGCTTATTTCCTACATGGGTTCTGGGGGTTCTATATCTGGGACACCCGACAGATGTTTTTC.

This rearrangement joins TRDV1 to TRDJ1; the match to TRDD3 covers 13 bases. From germline, CDR1 is TSWWSYY and CDR2 QGS. The CDR3 runs 23 residues. V trimming: 2 bases; J trimming: 0 bases; junction bases outside the gene matches: 21. Here the CDR3 DNA reads TGTGCTCTTGGGGAAAACTTCCTTCCTAGTACTGGGGGATACGCACCCTACACCGATAAACTCATCTTT. This gives the protein CALGENFLPSTGGYAPYTDKLIF.

This clone was picked up a small number of times. The chain carries TRDV1 and TRDJ1; D is possibly TRDD3 (6 bases). CDR1 TSWWSYY and CDR2 QGS come from the germline V gene. CDR3 size: 21 residues. Trimming took 3 bases from V and 2 from J, leaving 31 bases between them. The CDR3 spells CALGEIEGFDVGMGRTDKLIF. In nucleotides, the CDR3 is TGTGCTCTTGGGGAGATTGAGGGATTCGACGTGGGGATGGGTAGGACCGATAAACTCATCTTT.

The chain joins TRDV1 to TRDJ1; 13 bases are shared with TRDD3. Trimming cost V 2 bases and J 2 bases; bases outside gene matches: 32. The CDR3 runs 26 residues. Germline-derived CDR1 and CDR2 are TSWWSYY and QGS. CDR3 in DNA: TGTGCTCTTGGGGAAGGCCTCTTCCTACAACCGATACTGGGGGATACGCTTATAAGGCGTACCGATAAACTCATCTTT. This codes for CALGEGLFLQPILGDTLIRRTDKLIF.

This rearrangement joins TRDV1 to TRDJ3, with 10 positions matching TRDD3. This CDR3 comprises 24 residues. CDR1 is TSWWSYY and CDR2 is QGS in the germline V gene. The trim removed 3 bases at V and 0 bases at J, leaving 20 bases unmatched. CDR3 nucleotides: TGTGCTCTTGGGGAGTACCCCCTTCCTCGTACTGGGGGATGGATCTCCTGGGACACCCGACAGATGTTTTTC. This codes for CALGEYPLPRTGGWISWDTRQMFF.

The chain carries TRDV1 and TRDJ1; 7 bases agree with TRDD3. The J segment lost 3 bases and the V segment lost 5 bases, leaving 15 bases of the junction unmatched. The CDR3 has 17 amino acids. From germline, CDR1 is TSWWSYY and CDR2 QGS. In DNA, the CDR3 is TGTGCTCTTGGGAAGGCGGCTGGGGGCCCCGGGGCCGATAAACTCATCTTT. It codes for CALGKAAGGPGADKLIF.

The gene calls are TRDV1 and TRDJ1; D unclear. The CDR3 spans 15 residues. Looked up from germline, CDR1 is TSWWSYY and CDR2 is QGS. V lost 0 bases and J lost 1, with 9 bases in between. For the CDR3, the DNA is TGTGCTCTTGGGGAACTAGATCTACCCACCGATAAACTCATCTTT. It specifies CALGELDLPTDKLIF.

The chain combines TRDV1 with TRDJ3; TRDD3 might be the D (5 bases). CDR3 length equals 19 residues. With 1 base removed from V and 0 bases from J, the gap between germline ends came to 13 bases. Germline V lookup: CDR1 TSWWSYY, CDR2 QGS. The CDR3 reads CALGERNIRGSWDTRQMFF. The CDR3 DNA reads as TGTGCTCTTGGGGAACGGAACATACGGGGCTCCTGGGACACCCGACAGATGTTTTTC.

This clone showed up just a few times. The genes are TRDV1 and TRDJ1, with no clear D. V was shortened by 0 bases and J by 7 bases, with 12 bases between the two germline ends. This CDR3 is built from 14 residues. The germline gives CDR1 TSWWSYY, CDR2 QGS. CDR3 sequence (DNA): TGTGCTCTTGGGGAACTAGTGGTACACGGTAAACTCATCTTT. It yields the protein CALGELVVHGKLIF.

V is TRDV1 and J is TRDJ1; a weak D match, TRDD3 (6 bases). The CDR3 consists of 20 residues. V was clipped by 1 base and J by 1 base, with 25 bases between them. Germline-derived CDR1 and CDR2 are TSWWSYY and QGS. The DNA of the CDR3 is TGTGCTCTTGGGGAACCGGTCTCGGGACGTGGATACTTTTGCACCGATAAACTCATCTTT. Translating gives CALGEPVSGRGYFCTDKLIF.

V and J are TRDV1 and TRDJ1; 8 bases are shared with TRDD3. Per the germline V gene, CDR1 is TSWWSYY and CDR2 is QGS. V lost 2 bases and J lost 5; bases outside the gene matches: 16. This CDR3 is built from 18 residues. This chain's CDR3 is CALGEGSFTVLGGDKLIF. CDR3 sequence (DNA): TGTGCTCTTGGGGAAGGATCTTTTACCGTACTGGGGGGTGATAAACTCATCTTT.

This sequence joins TRDV1 and TRDJ1; D could derive from TRDD2 or TRDD3 (5 bases each). This CDR3 has 19 residues. Trimming took 3 bases from V and 10 from J, leaving 33 bases between them. CDR1 is TSWWSYY, CDR2 QGS, per germline. This chain's CDR3 is CALGDFPTLSAGSHARLIF. CDR3 bases: TGTGCTCTTGGGGACTTCCCTACGTTAAGCGCTGGGTCCCACGCGAGACTCATCTTT.

The V call is TRDV1, the J call TRDJ1; the match to TRDD3 covers 10 bases. There are 20 residues in the CDR3. J gave up 2 bases and V 2 bases, and 17 bases lay outside the gene matches. The germline V gene has CDR1 TSWWSYY and CDR2 QGS. The CDR3 DNA reads TGTGCTCTTGGGGAATTCATCTGGCCGCAAAAACTGGGGGATACCGATAAACTCATCTTT. Translating gives CALGEFIWPQKLGDTDKLIF.

This clone was picked up a small number of times. This chain uses TRDV1 with TRDJ1, with D possibly matching TRDD3 (5 bases). CDR1 is TSWWSYY and CDR2 is QGS in the germline V gene. CDR3 length: 16 amino acids. The ends were cut back, 0 bases at V and 0 bases at J, with 11 bases in the middle. The DNA of the CDR3 is TGTGCTCTTGGGGAACTTCGGGGGCCGTACACCGATAAACTCATCTTT. Its translation: CALGELRGPYTDKLIF.

The sample holds one count of this clone. The genes are TRDV1 and TRDJ1, with D maybe TRDD3 (6 bases). Germline CDR1 TSWWSYY, CDR2 QGS. This CDR3 is built from 17 residues. V shed 1 base and J shed 10 bases, with 25 bases lying between them. In DNA, the CDR3 is TGTGCTCTTGGGGAACACCCTTTGTCGGGGGACAAGGAGAGACTCATCTTT. This translates into CALGEHPLSGDKERLIF.

The V call is TRDV1, the J call TRDJ1; 7 bases are a match to TRDD3. V shed 0 bases, J shed 0 bases, and the junction held 19 bases outside the gene matches. This CDR3 is 21 amino acids long. The germline V gene encodes CDR1 TSWWSYY and CDR2 QGS. The CDR3 sequence is CALGELKGAARDTKYTDKLIF. The CDR3 nucleotides are TGTGCTCTTGGGGAACTAAAAGGTGCCGCCAGGGATACAAAGTACACCGATAAACTCATCTTT.